This paragraph covers one T cell receptor (beta chain) sequence. CDR1 is LGHDT, CDR2 YNNKEL, per germline (reference sequence). This CDR3 has 13 residues. V was shortened by 9 bases and J by 6 bases, with 17 bases between the two germline ends. This sample was taken from a study of blood T cell repertoires in COVID-19. Study summary: Collection of acute and convalescent COVID-19 samples took place in the United States, Italy and Spain. PBMCs, B-cell-depleted T cells, or T cells provided the cDNA or gDNA that made up the material.

In the original workflow: By means of reference gene primer amplification, nucleated cell counts were estimated. The method was immunoSEQ multiplex PCR; TCRdb's version includes in-frame clones alone and lacks a portion of them. V, J and clone size derive from that table, while D and trimming were established from the DNA sequence. The table includes more than 150,000 clones, 88% detected once. Sequences were obtained from peripheral blood. This TCR was sampled from a man between 65 and 79 years old with active or convalescent COVID-19. The V gene is TRBV3-1 (or the pseudogene TRBV3-2), the J gene TRBJ1-2; D ambiguous. The CDR3 DNA is TGTGCCAGTAGGGAAGCCGGGGTTCATGGCTACACCTTC. Its translation is CASREAGVHGYTF.